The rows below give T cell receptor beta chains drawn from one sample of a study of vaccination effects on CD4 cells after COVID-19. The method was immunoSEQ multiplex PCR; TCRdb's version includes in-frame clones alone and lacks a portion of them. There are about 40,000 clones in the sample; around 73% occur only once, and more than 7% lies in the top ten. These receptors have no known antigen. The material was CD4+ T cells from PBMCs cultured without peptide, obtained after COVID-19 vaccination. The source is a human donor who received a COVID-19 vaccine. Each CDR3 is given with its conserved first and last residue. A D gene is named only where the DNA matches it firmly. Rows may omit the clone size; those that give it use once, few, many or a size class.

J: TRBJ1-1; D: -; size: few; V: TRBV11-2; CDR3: CASSFAGDAYTEAFF; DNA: TGTGCCAGCAGCTTCGCCGGGGATGCGTACACTGAAGCTTTCTTT
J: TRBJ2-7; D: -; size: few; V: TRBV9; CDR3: CASSVGPTDGYEQYF; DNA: TGTGCCAGCAGCGTAGGCCCCACGGACGGATACGAGCAGTACTTC
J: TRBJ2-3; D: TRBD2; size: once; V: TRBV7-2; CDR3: CASSLARRTSGTDTQYF; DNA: TGTGCCAGCAGCTTAGCGCGAAGGACTAGCGGAACAGATACGCAGTATTTT
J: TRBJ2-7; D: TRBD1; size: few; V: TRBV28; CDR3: CASRDQGDEQYF; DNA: TGTGCCAGCAGAGATCAGGGGGACGAGCAGTACTTC
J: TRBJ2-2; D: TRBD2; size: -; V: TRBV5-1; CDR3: CASSLRLAGGLGGELFF; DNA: TGCGCCAGCAGCTTGCGACTAGCGGGAGGGCTCGGCGGGGAGCTGTTTTTT
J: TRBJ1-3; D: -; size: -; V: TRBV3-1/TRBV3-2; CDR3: CASSQEAVWGAGNTIYF; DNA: TGTGCCAGCAGCCAAGAAGCGGTCTGGGGTGCAGGAAACACCATATATTTT
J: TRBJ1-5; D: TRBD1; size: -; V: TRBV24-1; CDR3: CATSDPTGGLDQPQHF; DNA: TGTGCCACCAGTGACCCGACAGGGGGACTTGATCAGCCCCAGCATTTT
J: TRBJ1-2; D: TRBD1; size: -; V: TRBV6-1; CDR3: CASSDPGTGTRGGYTF; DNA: TGTGCCAGCAGTGACCCTGGGACAGGGACTCGGGGAGGCTACACCTTC
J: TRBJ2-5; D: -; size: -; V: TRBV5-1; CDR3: CASSLESGEETQYF; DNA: TGCGCCAGCAGCTTGGAATCGGGGGAGGAGACCCAGTACTTC
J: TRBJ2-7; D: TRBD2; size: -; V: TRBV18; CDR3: CASSPLLAGGDEQYF; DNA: TGTGCCAGCTCACCTCTACTAGCGGGAGGTGACGAGCAGTACTTC
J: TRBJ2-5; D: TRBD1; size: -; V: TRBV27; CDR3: CASMGQGEETQYF; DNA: TGTGCCAGCATGGGACAGGGGGAAGAGACCCAGTACTTC
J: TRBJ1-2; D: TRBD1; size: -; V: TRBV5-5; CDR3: CASRLGTGRYTF; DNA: TGTGCCAGCAGACTAGGGACAGGGCGTTACACCTTC
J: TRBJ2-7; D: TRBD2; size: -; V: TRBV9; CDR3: CASSVASSGGAYEQYF; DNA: TGTGCCAGCAGCGTAGCATCTAGCGGGGGGGCCTACGAGCAGTACTTC